The table lists the clone carrying this TCR beta chain with a few counts. Libraries were prepared by immunoSEQ multiplex PCR; TCRdb keeps only in-frame clonotypes and omits some of them. The data show 100,000 to 150,000 clones, approximately 79% seen once. Germline V gives CDR1 SGHNT, CDR2 YYREEE (reference sequence). V shed 2 bases, J shed 4 bases, and the junction held 5 bases outside the gene matches. The CDR3 loop spans 17 amino acids. The sample belongs to a study of blood T cell repertoires in COVID-19. About the study: Sites in the United States, Italy and Spain provided acute and convalescent COVID-19 samples. Sources were T cells, B-cell-depleted T cells, or PBMCs; the material itself was cDNA or gDNA.

Participants came from fewer than 25 US areas, aged about 18 to 89 years. Clinical histories supplied by participants themselves formed the basis of cohort assignment. Sequencing was performed on PBMCs or T cells enriched from blood (not recorded which). This TCR was recovered from a man aged 40-49 years with acute COVID-19. This chain joins TRBV5-4 and TRBJ2-3; 15 nucleotides agree with TRBD2. The CDR3 loop reads CASSFGTSGGWADTQYF. The CDR3 DNA follows: TGTGCCAGCAGCTTCGGGACTAGCGGGGGGTGGGCAGATACGCAGTATTTT.